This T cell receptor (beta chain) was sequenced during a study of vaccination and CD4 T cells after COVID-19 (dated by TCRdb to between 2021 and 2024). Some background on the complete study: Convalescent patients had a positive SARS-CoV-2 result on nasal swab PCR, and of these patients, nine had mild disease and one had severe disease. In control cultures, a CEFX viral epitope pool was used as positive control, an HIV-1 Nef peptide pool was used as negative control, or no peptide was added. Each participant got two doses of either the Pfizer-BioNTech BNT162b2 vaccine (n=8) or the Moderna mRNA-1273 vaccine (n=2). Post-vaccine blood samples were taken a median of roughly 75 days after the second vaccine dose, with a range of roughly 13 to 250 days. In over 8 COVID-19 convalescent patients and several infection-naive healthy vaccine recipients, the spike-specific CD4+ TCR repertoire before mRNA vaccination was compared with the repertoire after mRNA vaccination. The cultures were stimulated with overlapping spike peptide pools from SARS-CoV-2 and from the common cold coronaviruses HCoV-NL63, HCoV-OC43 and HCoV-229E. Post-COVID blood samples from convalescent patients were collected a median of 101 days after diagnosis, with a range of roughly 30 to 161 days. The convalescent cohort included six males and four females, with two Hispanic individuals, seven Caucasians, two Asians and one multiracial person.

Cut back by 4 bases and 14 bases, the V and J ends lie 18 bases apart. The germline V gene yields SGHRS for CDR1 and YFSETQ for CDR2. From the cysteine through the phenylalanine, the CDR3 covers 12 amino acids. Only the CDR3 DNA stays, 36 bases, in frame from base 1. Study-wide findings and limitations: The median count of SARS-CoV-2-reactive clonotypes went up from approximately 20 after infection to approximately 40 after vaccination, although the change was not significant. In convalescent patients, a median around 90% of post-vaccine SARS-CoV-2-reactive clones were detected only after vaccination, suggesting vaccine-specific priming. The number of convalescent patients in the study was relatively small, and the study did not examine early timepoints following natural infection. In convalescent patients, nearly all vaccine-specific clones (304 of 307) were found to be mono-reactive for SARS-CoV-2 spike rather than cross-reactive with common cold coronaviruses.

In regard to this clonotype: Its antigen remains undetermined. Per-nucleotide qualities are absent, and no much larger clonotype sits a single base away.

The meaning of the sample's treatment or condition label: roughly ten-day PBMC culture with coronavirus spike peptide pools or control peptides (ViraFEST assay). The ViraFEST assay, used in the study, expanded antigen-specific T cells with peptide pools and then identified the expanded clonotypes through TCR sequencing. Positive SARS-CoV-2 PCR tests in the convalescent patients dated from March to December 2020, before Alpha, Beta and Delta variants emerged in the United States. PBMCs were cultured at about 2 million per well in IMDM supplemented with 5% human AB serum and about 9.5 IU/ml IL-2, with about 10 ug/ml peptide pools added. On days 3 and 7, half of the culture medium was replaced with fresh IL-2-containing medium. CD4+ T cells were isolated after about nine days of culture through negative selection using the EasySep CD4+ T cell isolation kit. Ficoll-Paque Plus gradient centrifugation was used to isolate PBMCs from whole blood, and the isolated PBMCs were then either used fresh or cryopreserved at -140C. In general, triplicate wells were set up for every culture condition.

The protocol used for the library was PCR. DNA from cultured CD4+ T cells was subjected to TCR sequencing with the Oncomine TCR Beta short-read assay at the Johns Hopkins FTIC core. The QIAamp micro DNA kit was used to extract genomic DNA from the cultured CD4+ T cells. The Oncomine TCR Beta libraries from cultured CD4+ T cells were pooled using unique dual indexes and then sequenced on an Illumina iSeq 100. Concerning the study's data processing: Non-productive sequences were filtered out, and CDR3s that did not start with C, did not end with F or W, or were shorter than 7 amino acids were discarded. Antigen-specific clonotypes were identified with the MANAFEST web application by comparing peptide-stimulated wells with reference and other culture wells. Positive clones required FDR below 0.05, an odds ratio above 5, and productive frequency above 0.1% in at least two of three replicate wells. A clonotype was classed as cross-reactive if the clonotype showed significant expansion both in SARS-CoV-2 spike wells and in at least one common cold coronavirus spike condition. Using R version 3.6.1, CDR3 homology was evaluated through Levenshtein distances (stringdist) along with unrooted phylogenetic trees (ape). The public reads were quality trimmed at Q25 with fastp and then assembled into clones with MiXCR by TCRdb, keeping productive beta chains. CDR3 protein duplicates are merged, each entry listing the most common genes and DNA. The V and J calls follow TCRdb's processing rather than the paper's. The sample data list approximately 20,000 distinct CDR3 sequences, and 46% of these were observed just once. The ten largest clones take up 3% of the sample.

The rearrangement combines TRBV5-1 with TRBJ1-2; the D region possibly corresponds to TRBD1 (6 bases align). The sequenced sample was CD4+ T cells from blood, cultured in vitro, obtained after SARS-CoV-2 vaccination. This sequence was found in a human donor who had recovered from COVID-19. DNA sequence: TGCGCCAGCAGCCCAGGCGGCAGGGGCCAAACCTTC. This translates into CASSPGGRGQTF.